These T cell receptor beta chains were read from a single sample in a study of shared clonotypes between healthy human individuals. TCRdb keeps only in-frame clones here, not all; method: immunoSEQ multiplex PCR. The table lists around 100,000 clones, around 71% of them singletons. Source material: memory CD8+ T cells sorted from blood. These receptors were obtained from a woman in her twenties or thirties in good health. The CDR3 runs from the conserved cysteine through the conserved F or W. A D gene is named only where the DNA matches it firmly. Only part of the rows carry a size: once, few, many, or a class if the clone is expanded.

clone size,D gene,J gene,V gene,CDR3 DNA,CDR3 protein
-,-,TRBJ2-7,TRBV7-6,TGTGCCAGCAGCTTAGTGGGGGAGAGTCACGAGCAGTACTTC,CASSLVGESHEQYF
-,-,TRBJ2-7,TRBV12-2,TGTGCAAGTCGCTTAACAACGACTTACCGGTCCTACGAGCAGTACTTC,CASRLTTTYRSYEQYF
once,TRBD1,TRBJ1-4,TRBV19,TGTGCCAGTAGTATCCTAAGGACAGGCGACTTTGCAACTAATGAAAAACTGTTTTTT,CASSILRTGDFATNEKLFF
many,-,TRBJ2-2,TRBV7-9,TGTGCCAGCAGCTTAGTATCTCGGGGAGCGAACACCGGGGAGCTGTTTTTT,CASSLVSRGANTGELFF
-,-,TRBJ2-7,TRBV5-6,TGTGCCAGCAGCTTATGGGTTGGGGTAAGCTCCTACGATAAGCAGTACTTC,CASSLWVGVSSYDKQYF
-,TRBD1,TRBJ1-2,TRBV19,TGTGCCAGTAAGGGTTTCGGGACAGGGAACTATGGCTACACCTTC,CASKGFGTGNYGYTF
-,-,TRBJ2-1,TRBV2,TGTGCCAGCGGACTTTACAATGAGCAGTTCTTC,CASGLYNEQFF
-,-,TRBJ2-3,TRBV13,TGTGCCAGCAGCCCCCTCGTTAGCGTCCGCAGCACAGATACGCAGTATTTT,CASSPLVSVRSTDTQYF
-,-,TRBJ1-2,TRBV28,TGTGCCAGCAGTGGATGGGCAGAGGCCAACTATGGCTACACCTTC,CASSGWAEANYGYTF
-,TRBD2,TRBJ2-7,TRBV5-6,TGTGCCAGCAGCTTAAGCGGGATGGTCTACGAGCAGTACTTC,CASSLSGMVYEQYF
few,-,TRBJ1-1,TRBV30,TGTGCCTGGACCCGGCCAGGGGAGGGCACTGAAGCTTTCTTT,CAWTRPGEGTEAFF
-,-,TRBJ1-5,TRBV10-1,TGCGCCAGCACCCCTTTGGGGGAATCGAATCAGCCCCAGCATTTT,CASTPLGESNQPQHF
many,-,TRBJ2-5,TRBV6-6,TGTGCCAGCAGTTCCGGACTTCTCGGGGAGCAGTACTTC,CASSSGLLGEQYF
-,-,TRBJ2-7,TRBV5-1,TGCGCCAGCAGCGTAGGGTATTCTATTTCCTACGAGCAGTACTTC,CASSVGYSISYEQYF
few,-,TRBJ2-5,TRBV5-4,TGTGCCAGCAGCTTGGACACACCTAGGGAGACCCAGTACTTC,CASSLDTPRETQYF
-,TRBD1,TRBJ1-1,TRBV5-1,TGCGCCAGCAGCCCAGGGACAGGGGGCACTGAAGCTTTCTTT,CASSPGTGGTEAFF
-,TRBD2,TRBJ2-2,TRBV29-1,TGCAGCGTTCAGCGGGAGGCGAACACCGGGGAGCTGTTTTTT,CSVQREANTGELFF
-,TRBD2,TRBJ2-1,TRBV30,TGTGCCTGGAGTGATGTCAGGGAGGGCAATGAGCAGTTCTTC,CAWSDVREGNEQFF
-,TRBD2,TRBJ2-7,TRBV5-6,TGTGCCAGCAGCTACGGGACTAGCGGCTACGAGCAGTACTTC,CASSYGTSGYEQYF
once,TRBD1,TRBJ2-1,TRBV4-1,TGCGCCAGCAGCCAAGATAAGTGGCAGGGGGCAGGGAATGAGCAGTTCTTC,CASSQDKWQGAGNEQFF
-,-,TRBJ2-5,TRBV7-6,TGTGCCAGCAGCGTGGATGGGGTTGCGGGGGAGACCCAGTACTTC,CASSVDGVAGETQYF
few,-,TRBJ2-7,TRBV4-2,TGTGCCAGCAGCCAAGCTCCTGGATCTAGCCTCTACGAGCAGTACTTC,CASSQAPGSSLYEQYF
-,TRBD1,TRBJ1-2,TRBV14,TGTGCCAGCAGCTTACAGGGGGCGTCCTATGGCTACACCTTC,CASSLQGASYGYTF
many,TRBD2,TRBJ2-7,TRBV30,TGTGCCTGCACCCCTAAACGCGGGGGGAACTACGAGCAGTACTTC,CACTPKRGGNYEQYF
-,-,TRBJ1-3,TRBV2,TGTGCCAGCAGTGGCCGGGGGGAACGCAGAGGAAACACCATATATTTT,CASSGRGERRGNTIYF
-,TRBD2,TRBJ2-1,TRBV27,TGTGCCAGCAGTTTGGTTCTAGCGGGAGGGCAAAGCAATGAGCAGTTCTTC,CASSLVLAGGQSNEQFF
-,-,TRBJ1-5,TRBV5-1,TGCGCCAGCAGCTTGGGTTCGACGGCAAATCAGCCCCAGCATTTT,CASSLGSTANQPQHF
-,-,TRBJ2-7,TRBV25-1,TGTGCCAGCAGTGAATCGTGGCAGGGAATTTCCTACGAGCAGTACTTC,CASSESWQGISYEQYF
once,-,TRBJ1-3,TRBV6-1,TGTGCCAGCGAAAACGGGGCCCACTCTGGAAACACCATATATTTT,CASENGAHSGNTIYF
few,-,TRBJ1-3,TRBV25-1,TGTGCCAGCAGTTCTCCCCCCAACTCTGGAAACACCATATATTTT,CASSSPPNSGNTIYF
-,-,TRBJ1-1,TRBV2,TGTGCCAGCAGTGGCACCCTATCAATAGAAGCTTTCTTT,CASSGTLSIEAFF
-,TRBD2,TRBJ2-3,TRBV7-6,TGTGCCAGCAGCCGGACTAGCGGGACATGGGATACGCAGTATTTT,CASSRTSGTWDTQYF